This TCR beta chain was identified in a study of T cell changes during pregnancy in multiple sclerosis. V was pared by 2 bases and J by 0 bases, with 14 bases between. CDR1 and CDR2 from the germline V gene are MGHRA and YSYEKL. This CDR3 contains 17 residues. Some clones are missing from TCRdb's copy, which holds only in-frame ones; the method was immunoSEQ multiplex PCR. The sample lists just under 100,000 clones, approximately 94% occurring once. Sequences were derived from peripheral blood, sampled after pregnancy. This chain connects TRBV4-1 to TRBJ1-5; D ambiguous. The clonotype comes from a female donor with multiple sclerosis, enrolled in a pregnancy study. CDR3 DNA sequence: TGCGCCAGCAGCCAATTCTTGGGGAGATATAGCAATCAGCCCCAGCATTTT. This encodes CASSQFLGRYSNQPQHF.